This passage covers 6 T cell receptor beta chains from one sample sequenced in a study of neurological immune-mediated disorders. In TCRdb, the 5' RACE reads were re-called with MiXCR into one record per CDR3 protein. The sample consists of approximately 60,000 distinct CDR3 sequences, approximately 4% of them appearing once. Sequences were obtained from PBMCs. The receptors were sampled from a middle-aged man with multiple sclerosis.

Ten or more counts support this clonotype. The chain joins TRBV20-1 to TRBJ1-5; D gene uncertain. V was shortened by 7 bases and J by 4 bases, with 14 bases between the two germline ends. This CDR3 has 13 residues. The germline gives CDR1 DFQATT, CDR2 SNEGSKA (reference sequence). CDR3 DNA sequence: TGCAGTGGAAGCTCGATAGCAAATCAGCCCCAGCATTTT. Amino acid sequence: CSGSSIANQPQHF.

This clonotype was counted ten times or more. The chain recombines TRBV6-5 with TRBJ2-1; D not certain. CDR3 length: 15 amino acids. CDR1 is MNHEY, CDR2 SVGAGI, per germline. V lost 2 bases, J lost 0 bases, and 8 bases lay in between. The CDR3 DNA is TGTGCCAGCAGTTACGGCAGGCTCTCCTACAATGAGCAGTTCTTC. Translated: CASSYGRLSYNEQFF.

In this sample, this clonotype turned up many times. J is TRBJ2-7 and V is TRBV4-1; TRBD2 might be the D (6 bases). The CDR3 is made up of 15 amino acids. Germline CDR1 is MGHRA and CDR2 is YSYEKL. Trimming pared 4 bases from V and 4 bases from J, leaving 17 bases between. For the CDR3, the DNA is TGCGCCAGCAGCCTCACCGGGACTGATATTTACGAGCAGTACTTC. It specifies CASSLTGTDIYEQYF.

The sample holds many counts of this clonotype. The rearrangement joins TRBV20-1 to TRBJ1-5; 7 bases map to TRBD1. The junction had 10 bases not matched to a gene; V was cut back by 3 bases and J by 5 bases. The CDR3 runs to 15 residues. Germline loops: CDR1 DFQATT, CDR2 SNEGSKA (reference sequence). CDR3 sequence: CSASPGQRVYQPQHF. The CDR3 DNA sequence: TGCAGTGCTAGCCCGGGACAGAGGGTTTATCAGCCCCAGCATTTT.

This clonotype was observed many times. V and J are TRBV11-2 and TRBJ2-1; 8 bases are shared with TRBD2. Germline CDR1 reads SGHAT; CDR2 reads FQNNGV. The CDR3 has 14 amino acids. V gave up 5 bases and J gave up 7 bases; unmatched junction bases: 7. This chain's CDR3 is CASSPGPGGNEQFF. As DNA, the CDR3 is TGTGCCAGCAGCCCAGGCCCGGGGGGGAATGAGCAGTTCTTC.

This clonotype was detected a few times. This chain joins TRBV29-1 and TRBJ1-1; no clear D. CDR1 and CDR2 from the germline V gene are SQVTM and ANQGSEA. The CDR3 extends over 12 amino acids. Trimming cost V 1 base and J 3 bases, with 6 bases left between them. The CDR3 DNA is TGCAGCGTTGAAGCGGGGTACACTGAAGCTTTCTTT. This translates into CSVEAGYTEAFF. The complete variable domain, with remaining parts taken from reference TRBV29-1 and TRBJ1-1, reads SAVISQKPSRDICQRGTSLTIQCQVDSQVTMMFWYRQQPGQSLTLIATANQGSEATYESGFVIDKFPISRPNLTFSTLTVSNMSPEDSSIYLCSVEAGYTEAFFGQGTRLTVV.